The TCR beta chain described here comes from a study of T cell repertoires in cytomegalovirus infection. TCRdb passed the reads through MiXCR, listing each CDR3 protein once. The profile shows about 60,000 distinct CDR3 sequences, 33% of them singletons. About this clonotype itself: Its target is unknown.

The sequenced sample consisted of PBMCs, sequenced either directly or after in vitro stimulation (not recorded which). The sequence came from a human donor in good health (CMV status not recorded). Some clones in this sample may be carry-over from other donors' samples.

CDR3 sequence (DNA): TGTGCCAGCAGTGACCAGCGGGAGGGCAGTGAGCAGTTCTTC. Translating it yields CASSDQREGSEQFF. This chain uses TRBV2 with TRBJ2-1; TRBD2 agrees at 10 bases. The CDR3 covers 14 residues. CDR1 and CDR2 (germline): SNHLY, FYNNEI. Germline trimming cut 3 bases from V and 9 bases from J; bases unmatched to any gene: 5.